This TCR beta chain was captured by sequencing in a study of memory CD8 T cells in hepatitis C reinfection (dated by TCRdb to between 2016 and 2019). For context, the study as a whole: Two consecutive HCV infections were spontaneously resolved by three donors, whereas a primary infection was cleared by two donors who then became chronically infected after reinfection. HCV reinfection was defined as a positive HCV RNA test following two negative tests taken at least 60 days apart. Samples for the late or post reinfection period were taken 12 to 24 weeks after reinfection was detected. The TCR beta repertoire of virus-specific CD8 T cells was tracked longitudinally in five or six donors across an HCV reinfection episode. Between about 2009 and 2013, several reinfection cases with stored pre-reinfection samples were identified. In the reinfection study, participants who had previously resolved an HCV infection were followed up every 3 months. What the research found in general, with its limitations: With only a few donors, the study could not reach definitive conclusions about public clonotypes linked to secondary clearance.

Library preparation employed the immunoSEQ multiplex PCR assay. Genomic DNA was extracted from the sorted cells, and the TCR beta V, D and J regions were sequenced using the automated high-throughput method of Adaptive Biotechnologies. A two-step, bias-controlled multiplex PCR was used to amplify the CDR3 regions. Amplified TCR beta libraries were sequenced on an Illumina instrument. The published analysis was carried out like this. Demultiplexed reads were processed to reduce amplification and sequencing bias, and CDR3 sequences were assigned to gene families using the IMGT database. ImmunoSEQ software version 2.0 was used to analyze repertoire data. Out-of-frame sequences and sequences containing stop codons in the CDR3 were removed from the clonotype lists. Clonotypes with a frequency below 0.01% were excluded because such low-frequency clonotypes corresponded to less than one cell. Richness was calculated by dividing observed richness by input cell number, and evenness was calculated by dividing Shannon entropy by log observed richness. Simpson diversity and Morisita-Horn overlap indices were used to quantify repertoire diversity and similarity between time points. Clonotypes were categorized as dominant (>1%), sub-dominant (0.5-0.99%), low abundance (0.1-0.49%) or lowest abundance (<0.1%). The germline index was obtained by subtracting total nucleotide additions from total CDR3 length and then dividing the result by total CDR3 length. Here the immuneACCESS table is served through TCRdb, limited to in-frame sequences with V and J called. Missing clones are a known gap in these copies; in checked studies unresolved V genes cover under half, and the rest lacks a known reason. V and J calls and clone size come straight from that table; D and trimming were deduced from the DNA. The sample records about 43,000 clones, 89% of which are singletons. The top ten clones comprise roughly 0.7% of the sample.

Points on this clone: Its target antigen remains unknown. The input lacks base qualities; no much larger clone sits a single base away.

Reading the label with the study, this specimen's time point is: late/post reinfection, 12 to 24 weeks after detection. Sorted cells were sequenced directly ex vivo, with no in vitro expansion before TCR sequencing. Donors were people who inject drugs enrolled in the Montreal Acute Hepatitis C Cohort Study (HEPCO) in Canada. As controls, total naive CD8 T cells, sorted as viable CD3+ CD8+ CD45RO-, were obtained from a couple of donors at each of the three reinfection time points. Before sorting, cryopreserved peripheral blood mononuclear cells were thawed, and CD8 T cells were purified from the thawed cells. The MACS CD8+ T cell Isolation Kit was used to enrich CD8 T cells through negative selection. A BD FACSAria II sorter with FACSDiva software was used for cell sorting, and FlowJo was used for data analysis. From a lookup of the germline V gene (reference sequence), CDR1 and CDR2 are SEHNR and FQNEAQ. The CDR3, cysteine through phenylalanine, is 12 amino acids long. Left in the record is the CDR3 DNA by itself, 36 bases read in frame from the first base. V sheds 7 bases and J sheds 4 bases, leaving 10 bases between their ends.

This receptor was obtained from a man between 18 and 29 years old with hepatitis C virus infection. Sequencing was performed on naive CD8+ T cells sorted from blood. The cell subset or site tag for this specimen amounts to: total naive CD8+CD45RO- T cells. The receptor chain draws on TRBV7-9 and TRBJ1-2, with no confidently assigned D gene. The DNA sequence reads TGTGCCAGCACCGAGGGCGGCTATGGCTACACCTTC. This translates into CASTEGGYGYTF.